This T cell receptor beta chain was sequenced during a study of regulatory T cells in long-lasting Graves disease. The time point here: persistent/refractory GD, antithyroid drugs over 5 years with positive TRAb. There was RNA extracted from PBMCs, and the TCR library was made from it. With iRepertoire HTBI primers and Arm-PCR of CDR3 regions, TCR beta libraries were built. TCRdb re-called the multiplex PCR reads through MiXCR, storing one row per CDR3 protein. The sample records approximately 380,000 distinct CDR3 sequences, less than 25% being singletons. The ends lost 3 bases at V and 4 bases at J; junction bases unmatched: 4. The CDR3 loop spans 13 amino acids. Germline loops: CDR1 DFQATT, CDR2 SNEGSKA (reference sequence). In its sample, this clonotype was seen many times.

V usage is TRBV20-1 and J usage is TRBJ2-5; the match to TRBD1 covers 8 bases. The sequence was obtained from a female donor with Graves disease. The sample consisted of peripheral blood mononuclear cells (PBMCs), taken when the disease was refractory, from a patient treated with antithyroid drugs. The CDR3 here is CSARGTGGETQYF. The DNA of the CDR3 is TGCAGTGCTAGGGGGACAGGAGGAGAGACCCAGTACTTC.